Sequencing of this T cell receptor (beta chain) was carried out in a study of blood T cell repertoires in COVID-19. About the research overall: COVID-19 samples, acute and convalescent, were from the United States, Italy and Spain.

V was pared by 6 bases and J by 5 bases, with 5 bases of the junction left unmatched. This CDR3 is 13 amino acids long. The V gene's germline CDR1 is LNHDA and CDR2 SQIVND (reference sequence). Only in-frame clones appear in the TCRdb table, and some are missing; sequencing was by immunoSEQ multiplex PCR. The repertoire holds roughly 91,000 clones, with approximately 80% as singletons. The rearrangement uses TRBV19 and TRBJ2-3; 7 bases map to TRBD1. The sequencing sample was made of peripheral blood. The sequence derives from a man aged 70 or older with acute or convalescent COVID-19. Written as DNA, the CDR3 is TGTGCCAGTAGCCGGACAGGTGGAGATACGCAGTATTTT. This sequence encodes CASSRTGGDTQYF.